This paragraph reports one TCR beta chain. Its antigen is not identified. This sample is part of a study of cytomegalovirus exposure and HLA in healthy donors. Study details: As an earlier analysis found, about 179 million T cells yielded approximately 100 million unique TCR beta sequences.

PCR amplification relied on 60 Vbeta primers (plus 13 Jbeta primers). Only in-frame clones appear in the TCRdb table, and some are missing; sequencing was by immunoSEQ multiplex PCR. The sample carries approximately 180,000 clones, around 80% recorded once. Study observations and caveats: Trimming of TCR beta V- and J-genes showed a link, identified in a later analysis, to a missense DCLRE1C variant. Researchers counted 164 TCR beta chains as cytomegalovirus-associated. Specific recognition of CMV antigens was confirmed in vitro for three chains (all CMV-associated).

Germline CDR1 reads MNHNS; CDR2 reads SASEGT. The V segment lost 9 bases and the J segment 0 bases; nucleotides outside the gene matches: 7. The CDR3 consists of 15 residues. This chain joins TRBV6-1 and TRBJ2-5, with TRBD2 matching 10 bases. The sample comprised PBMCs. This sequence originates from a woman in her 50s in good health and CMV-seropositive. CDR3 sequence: CASDSGGGYQETQYF. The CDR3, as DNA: TGTGCCAGTGACAGCGGGGGGGGGTACCAAGAGACCCAGTACTTC.